A selection of T cell receptor beta chains follows, all from one sample in a study of early T cells in non-severe SARS-CoV-2 infection. In TCRdb, the 5' RACE reads were re-called with MiXCR into one record per CDR3 protein. The table includes about 100,000 distinct CDR3 sequences, around 13% detected once. What was sequenced was whole blood. Receptor source: an adult who was a healthcare worker with PCR-confirmed SARS-CoV-2 infection or an uninfected control (not recorded which). Both conserved end residues are part of each CDR3. A D gene is named only where the DNA matches it firmly. The size entry is marked missing in some rows and otherwise reads once, few, many or a size class.

CDR3nt: TGTGCCAGCAGCTTCCCCAGGGAGCAGTTCTTC; CDR3aa: CASSFPREQFF; d_gene: -; j_gene: TRBJ2-1; abundance: -; v_gene: TRBV11-2
CDR3nt: TGTGCCAGCAGTGAAATAGTCGCCGGCGGGACCCAGTACTTC; CDR3aa: CASSEIVAGGTQYF; d_gene: -; j_gene: TRBJ2-5; abundance: many; v_gene: TRBV2
CDR3nt: TGTGCCAGCAGCTTAAGCGGTACGGAGCAAGAGACCCAGTACTTC; CDR3aa: CASSLSGTEQETQYF; d_gene: -; j_gene: TRBJ2-5; abundance: few; v_gene: TRBV7-9
CDR3nt: TGTGCCAGCAGCCATCGAACTAGCGTCGACAATGAGCAGTTCTTC; CDR3aa: CASSHRTSVDNEQFF; d_gene: TRBD2; j_gene: TRBJ2-1; abundance: many; v_gene: TRBV3-1
CDR3nt: TGTGCCAGCACCCGGACGGGCGCGAACACTGAAGCTTTCTTT; CDR3aa: CASTRTGANTEAFF; d_gene: -; j_gene: TRBJ1-1; abundance: -; v_gene: TRBV28
CDR3nt: TGTGCCACGCGGGACAGCTCCTACAATGAGCAGTTCTTC; CDR3aa: CATRDSSYNEQFF; d_gene: -; j_gene: TRBJ2-1; abundance: many; v_gene: TRBV24-1
CDR3nt: TGTGCCAGCAGTAAACCCCCGGGACCCCAAGAGACCCAGTACTTC; CDR3aa: CASSKPPGPQETQYF; d_gene: -; j_gene: TRBJ2-5; abundance: many; v_gene: TRBV6-6
CDR3nt: TGTGCCAGCAGTACTCGGCCGGACAGCTCCTACGAGCAGTACTTC; CDR3aa: CASSTRPDSSYEQYF; d_gene: -; j_gene: TRBJ2-7; abundance: few; v_gene: TRBV6-5
CDR3nt: TGTGCCAGCAGTGCCCGTTCGGTGGGGGAGCTGTTTTTT; CDR3aa: CASSARSVGELFF; d_gene: -; j_gene: TRBJ2-2; abundance: -; v_gene: TRBV2
CDR3nt: TGTGCCTCCCATTCGACTCAAAGAGCTTTCTTT; CDR3aa: CASHSTQRAFF; d_gene: -; j_gene: TRBJ1-1; abundance: few; v_gene: TRBV6-5
CDR3nt: TGTGCCAGCAGTACTCTCCGGGACAGAGAGACCCAGTACTTC; CDR3aa: CASSTLRDRETQYF; d_gene: TRBD1; j_gene: TRBJ2-5; abundance: few; v_gene: TRBV6-2/TRBV6-3
CDR3nt: TGCGCCAGCAGCTGGACAGGGGGCGGCGAGACCCAGTACTTC; CDR3aa: CASSWTGGGETQYF; d_gene: TRBD1; j_gene: TRBJ2-5; abundance: few; v_gene: TRBV5-1
CDR3nt: TGTGCCAGCAGCTTGGGCAGGGAAGAGACCCAGTACTTC; CDR3aa: CASSLGREETQYF; d_gene: -; j_gene: TRBJ2-5; abundance: -; v_gene: TRBV5-4
CDR3nt: TGTGCCAGCAGTTACGGGGACCCCACAGATACGCAGTATTTT; CDR3aa: CASSYGDPTDTQYF; d_gene: -; j_gene: TRBJ2-3; abundance: few; v_gene: TRBV6-5
CDR3nt: TGTGCCAGCAGCTCCCGGAGGGTCACTGAAGCTTTCTTT; CDR3aa: CASSSRRVTEAFF; d_gene: -; j_gene: TRBJ1-1; abundance: -; v_gene: TRBV11-2
CDR3nt: TGTGCCAGCAGCCCGGGGGGCCCCTACAATGAGCAGTTCTTC; CDR3aa: CASSPGGPYNEQFF; d_gene: -; j_gene: TRBJ2-1; abundance: few; v_gene: TRBV7-3
CDR3nt: TGTGCCAGCAGCTCAGGGGTGTCAGGGGCCAACGTCCTGACTTTC; CDR3aa: CASSSGVSGANVLTF; d_gene: -; j_gene: TRBJ2-6; abundance: few; v_gene: TRBV7-9
CDR3nt: TGTGCCAGCAGCCGAGGGGCAGGGCCCATCCAAGAGACCCAGTACTTC; CDR3aa: CASSRGAGPIQETQYF; d_gene: -; j_gene: TRBJ2-5; abundance: many; v_gene: TRBV7-9
CDR3nt: TGTGCCAGCAGCTTAGATTATTCAGGGCGAGCTTTCTTT; CDR3aa: CASSLDYSGRAFF; d_gene: -; j_gene: TRBJ1-1; abundance: -; v_gene: TRBV7-2
CDR3nt: TGTGCCAGCAGTTTAGCGCCCGTGAGCGGCTACACCTTC; CDR3aa: CASSLAPVSGYTF; d_gene: -; j_gene: TRBJ1-2; abundance: -; v_gene: TRBV12-3/TRBV12-4
CDR3nt: TGTGCCAGCAGTTCAGACCGTGGGGGCCTCCTCTCCTACAATGAGCAGTTCTTC; CDR3aa: CASSSDRGGLLSYNEQFF; d_gene: -; j_gene: TRBJ2-1; abundance: few; v_gene: TRBV6-5
CDR3nt: TGTGCCAGCTCACCGACAGGTCGTACCTACGAGCAGTACTTC; CDR3aa: CASSPTGRTYEQYF; d_gene: -; j_gene: TRBJ2-7; abundance: many; v_gene: TRBV18
CDR3nt: TGTGCCAGCAGCCAAGAGGCGGGGGGGACTTACAATGAGCAGTTCTTC; CDR3aa: CASSQEAGGTYNEQFF; d_gene: TRBD2; j_gene: TRBJ2-1; abundance: many; v_gene: TRBV14
CDR3nt: TGTGCCAGCAGCGGTCCCTACGAGCAGTACTTC; CDR3aa: CASSGPYEQYF; d_gene: -; j_gene: TRBJ2-7; abundance: -; v_gene: TRBV6-5
CDR3nt: TGCGCCAGCCGCTATTGGGAGGGGAACACTGAAGCTTTCTTT; CDR3aa: CASRYWEGNTEAFF; d_gene: -; j_gene: TRBJ1-1; abundance: -; v_gene: TRBV5-1
CDR3nt: TGCAGCGTTGACAGGGTCGACGGACGTGGCTACACCTTC; CDR3aa: CSVDRVDGRGYTF; d_gene: -; j_gene: TRBJ1-2; abundance: -; v_gene: TRBV29-1
CDR3nt: TGCAGCGTTGGGAGCGACTTGGGGACCTACAATGAGCAGTTCTTC; CDR3aa: CSVGSDLGTYNEQFF; d_gene: -; j_gene: TRBJ2-1; abundance: -; v_gene: TRBV29-1
CDR3nt: TGTGCCAGCAGCCCCTGGACGACTACAGATACGCAGTATTTT; CDR3aa: CASSPWTTTDTQYF; d_gene: -; j_gene: TRBJ2-3; abundance: -; v_gene: TRBV12-3/TRBV12-4
CDR3nt: TGTGCCAGCAGCCATCAGGGCAACAATCAGCCCCAGCATTTT; CDR3aa: CASSHQGNNQPQHF; d_gene: -; j_gene: TRBJ1-5; abundance: -; v_gene: TRBV11-3
CDR3nt: TGTGCCAGCAGTTACTCGGCGGGGGGCTACGAGCAGTACTTC; CDR3aa: CASSYSAGGYEQYF; d_gene: TRBD2; j_gene: TRBJ2-7; abundance: few; v_gene: TRBV6-5
CDR3nt: TGCGCCAGCAGCTTGGTAGTCGGGGGAAAGACCATATATTTT; CDR3aa: CASSLVVGGKTIYF; d_gene: -; j_gene: TRBJ1-3; abundance: -; v_gene: TRBV5-1
CDR3nt: TGTGCCAGCCGCGGGGACAGATCGCTTCTTAACAATGAGCAGTTCTTC; CDR3aa: CASRGDRSLLNNEQFF; d_gene: -; j_gene: TRBJ2-1; abundance: -; v_gene: TRBV7-2
CDR3nt: TGCGCCAGCAGCCGGGGACAGGCCCAATACGAGCAGTACTTC; CDR3aa: CASSRGQAQYEQYF; d_gene: TRBD1; j_gene: TRBJ2-7; abundance: -; v_gene: TRBV5-1
CDR3nt: TGTGCCAGCAGCTCGGGACTAGCGGGGACAAGCACAGATACGCAGTATTTT; CDR3aa: CASSSGLAGTSTDTQYF; d_gene: TRBD2; j_gene: TRBJ2-3; abundance: -; v_gene: TRBV7-9
CDR3nt: TGTGCCAGCAGTTACAGGACAGGAAACACCGGGGAGCTGTTTTTT; CDR3aa: CASSYRTGNTGELFF; d_gene: TRBD1; j_gene: TRBJ2-2; abundance: many; v_gene: TRBV6-6
CDR3nt: TGCGCCAGCAGCTTGGCTAGCGGGATAGGCACCGGGGAGCTGTTTTTT; CDR3aa: CASSLASGIGTGELFF; d_gene: TRBD2; j_gene: TRBJ2-2; abundance: many; v_gene: TRBV5-1
CDR3nt: TGTGCCAGCAGCCCCGGGGGAGCGGGGCGATACGAGCAGTACTTC; CDR3aa: CASSPGGAGRYEQYF; d_gene: TRBD2; j_gene: TRBJ2-7; abundance: few; v_gene: TRBV9
CDR3nt: TGTGCCAGCAGCTTACAGGGACGGAACACTGAAGCTTTCTTT; CDR3aa: CASSLQGRNTEAFF; d_gene: -; j_gene: TRBJ1-1; abundance: many; v_gene: TRBV7-2
CDR3nt: TGTGCCAGCAGCCCGCGAGGCGGGGAAGCCCTGGCACGGACAGATACGCAGTATTTT; CDR3aa: CASSPRGGEALARTDTQYF; d_gene: -; j_gene: TRBJ2-3; abundance: few; v_gene: TRBV14
CDR3nt: TGTGCCAGCCAGACAGGGGATGCGAACACTGAAGCTTTCTTT; CDR3aa: CASQTGDANTEAFF; d_gene: TRBD1; j_gene: TRBJ1-1; abundance: few; v_gene: TRBV6-1
CDR3nt: TGTGCCAGCAGTTACTCCGCGGGGGTCCCTAAATTCGAGCAGTTCTTC; CDR3aa: CASSYSAGVPKFEQFF; d_gene: TRBD2; j_gene: TRBJ2-1; abundance: -; v_gene: TRBV6-5
CDR3nt: TGTGCCAGCAGTAAAGTGTGGGAGGGCCAGGAAGCTTTCTTT; CDR3aa: CASSKVWEGQEAFF; d_gene: -; j_gene: TRBJ1-1; abundance: many; v_gene: TRBV28
CDR3nt: TGTGCCAGCAGCCTACCCGGGACAGGGGCCCGGACTGAAGCTTTCTTT; CDR3aa: CASSLPGTGARTEAFF; d_gene: TRBD1; j_gene: TRBJ1-1; abundance: many; v_gene: TRBV28
CDR3nt: TGTGCCAGCAGTTCGCTCCAACAGGGGGATCAGCCCCAGCATTTT; CDR3aa: CASSSLQQGDQPQHF; d_gene: TRBD1; j_gene: TRBJ1-5; abundance: -; v_gene: TRBV27
CDR3nt: TGCAGTGCTAGAGGGGAGAGAAACTATGGCTACACCTTC; CDR3aa: CSARGERNYGYTF; d_gene: -; j_gene: TRBJ1-2; abundance: many; v_gene: TRBV20-1
CDR3nt: TGTGCCAGCAGTTATCTTCTACAGCCCCAGCATTTT; CDR3aa: CASSYLLQPQHF; d_gene: -; j_gene: TRBJ1-5; abundance: many; v_gene: TRBV28
CDR3nt: TGCAGCGCAGGACTAGTCATCAATGAGCAGTTCTTC; CDR3aa: CSAGLVINEQFF; d_gene: TRBD2; j_gene: TRBJ2-1; abundance: -; v_gene: TRBV29-1
CDR3nt: TGTGCCAGCAGCTTAGTTTCGGGACAGGGGGTCTATGGCTACACCTTC; CDR3aa: CASSLVSGQGVYGYTF; d_gene: TRBD1; j_gene: TRBJ1-2; abundance: few; v_gene: TRBV7-6
CDR3nt: TGCAGTGCAACATTAACGGGAGAGACCCAGTACTTC; CDR3aa: CSATLTGETQYF; d_gene: -; j_gene: TRBJ2-5; abundance: few; v_gene: TRBV20-1
CDR3nt: TGTGCCAGCAGTTACTACCGGGAGCAGTACTTC; CDR3aa: CASSYYREQYF; d_gene: -; j_gene: TRBJ2-7; abundance: -; v_gene: TRBV6-2/TRBV6-3
CDR3nt: TGTGCCACCGGTGAGAATCAGCCCCAGCATTTT; CDR3aa: CATGENQPQHF; d_gene: -; j_gene: TRBJ1-5; abundance: many; v_gene: TRBV6-2/TRBV6-3
CDR3nt: TGTGCCAGCAGCAGAGGCACAGGGAGTATCTTT; CDR3aa: CASSRGTGSIF; d_gene: -; j_gene: TRBJ1-1; abundance: many; v_gene: TRBV3-1